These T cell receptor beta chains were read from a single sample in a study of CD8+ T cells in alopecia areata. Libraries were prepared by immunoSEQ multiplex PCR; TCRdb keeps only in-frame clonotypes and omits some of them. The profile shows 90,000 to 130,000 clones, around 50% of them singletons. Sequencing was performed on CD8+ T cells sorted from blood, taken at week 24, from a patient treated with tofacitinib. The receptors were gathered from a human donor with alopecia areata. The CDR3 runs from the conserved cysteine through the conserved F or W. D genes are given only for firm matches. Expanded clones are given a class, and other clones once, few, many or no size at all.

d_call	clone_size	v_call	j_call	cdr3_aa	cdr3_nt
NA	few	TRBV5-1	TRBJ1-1	CASSLEASGNTEAFF	TGCGCCAGCAGCTTGGAGGCCTCAGGGAACACTGAAGCTTTCTTT
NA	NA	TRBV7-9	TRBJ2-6	CASSDGGANVLTF	TGTGCCAGCAGTGATGGTGGGGCCAACGTCCTGACTTTC
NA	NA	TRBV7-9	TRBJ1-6	CASSPPGGYNSPLHF	TGTGCCAGCAGCCCCCCTGGGGGATACAATTCACCCCTCCACTTT
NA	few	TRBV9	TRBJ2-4	CASSKDGLRGNIQYF	TGTGCCAGCAGCAAAGATGGTTTGAGGGGAAACATTCAGTACTTC
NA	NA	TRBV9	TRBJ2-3	CASSGLVDTQYF	TGTGCCAGCAGCGGCCTTGTAGATACGCAGTATTTT
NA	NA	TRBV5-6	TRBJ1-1	CASRYRDTLEAFF	TGTGCCAGCAGGTATAGGGACACTCTTGAAGCTTTCTTT
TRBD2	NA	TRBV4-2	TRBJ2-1	CASSQDRPSGGPEQFF	TGTGCCAGCAGCCAAGATCGCCCTAGCGGGGGACCTGAGCAGTTCTTC
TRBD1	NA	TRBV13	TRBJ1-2	CASSLGRDSYGYTF	TGTGCCAGCAGCTTAGGGAGGGACAGCTATGGCTACACCTTC
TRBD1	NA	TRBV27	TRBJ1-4	CASSRDSEKLFF	TGTGCCAGCAGTCGGGACAGTGAAAAACTGTTTTTT
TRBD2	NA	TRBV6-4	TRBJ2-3	CASRLAGEADTQYF	TGTGCCAGTCGACTAGCGGGGGAGGCAGATACGCAGTATTTT
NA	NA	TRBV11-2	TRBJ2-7	CASSLGAEYEQYF	TGTGCCAGCAGCTTAGGGGCGGAATACGAGCAGTACTTC
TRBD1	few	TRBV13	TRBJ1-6	CASSNSGTGGDSPLHF	TGTGCCAGCAGCAACTCCGGGACAGGGGGGGATTCACCCCTCCACTTT
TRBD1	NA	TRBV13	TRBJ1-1	CASSLRQGVNTEAFF	TGTGCCAGCAGCTTACGACAGGGGGTGAACACTGAAGCTTTCTTT
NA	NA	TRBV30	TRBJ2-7	CASTDSYEQYF	TGTGCCTCGACAGACTCCTACGAGCAGTACTTC
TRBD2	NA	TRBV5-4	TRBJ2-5	CASSRGLAEETQYF	TGTGCCAGCAGCCGTGGACTAGCGGAAGAGACCCAGTACTTC
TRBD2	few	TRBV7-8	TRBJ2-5	CASSLLAGTKTQYF	TGTGCCAGCAGCTTGCTAGCGGGGACAAAGACCCAGTACTTC
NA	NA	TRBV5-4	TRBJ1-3	CASTGSGNTIYF	TGTGCCAGCACCGGTTCTGGAAACACCATATATTTT
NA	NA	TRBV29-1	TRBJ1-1	CSVEAFTEAFF	TGCAGCGTTGAAGCCTTCACTGAAGCTTTCTTT
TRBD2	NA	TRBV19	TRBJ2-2	CASSPHSGEGTGELFF	TGTGCCAGTAGTCCCCATAGCGGGGAAGGCACCGGGGAGCTGTTTTTT
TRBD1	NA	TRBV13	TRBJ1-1	CASSLEGTEEAFF	TGTGCCAGCAGCTTGGAAGGGACAGAGGAAGCTTTCTTT
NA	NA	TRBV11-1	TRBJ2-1	CASGPTGPEQFF	TGTGCCAGCGGGCCCACGGGGCCTGAGCAGTTCTTC
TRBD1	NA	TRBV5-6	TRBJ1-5	CASSLAGQINQPQHF	TGTGCCAGCAGCTTGGCGGGACAGATCAATCAGCCCCAGCATTTT
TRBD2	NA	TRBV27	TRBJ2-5	CASSAGTSGGGETQYF	TGTGCCAGCAGTGCCGGGACTAGCGGGGGAGGGGAGACCCAGTACTTC
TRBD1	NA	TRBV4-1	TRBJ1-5	CASSQGPGTGESQPQHF	TGCGCCAGCAGCCAGGGACCCGGGACAGGGGAGAGTCAGCCCCAGCATTTT
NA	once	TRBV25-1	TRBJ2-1	CASSEINEQFF	TGTGCCAGCAGTGAAATCAATGAGCAGTTCTTC
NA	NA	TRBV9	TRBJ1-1	CASSPPGGSEAFF	TGTGCCAGCAGCCCCCCGGGGGGCAGTGAAGCTTTCTTT
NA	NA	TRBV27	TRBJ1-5	CASSLARFNQPQHF	TGTGCCAGCAGTTTAGCTCGGTTCAATCAGCCCCAGCATTTT
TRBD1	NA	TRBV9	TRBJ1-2	CASSESQGSVYGYTF	TGTGCCAGCAGCGAGTCACAGGGGAGTGTCTATGGCTACACCTTC
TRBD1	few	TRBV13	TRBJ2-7	CASSLEGQGDYEQYF	TGTGCCAGCAGCTTAGAAGGACAGGGGGACTACGAGCAGTACTTC
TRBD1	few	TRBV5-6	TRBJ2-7	CASSPGTELYEQYF	TGTGCCAGCAGCCCCGGGACAGAACTCTACGAGCAGTACTTC
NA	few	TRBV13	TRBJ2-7	CASSLAGGREQYF	TGTGCCAGCAGCTTAGCGGGCGGTCGGGAGCAGTACTTC
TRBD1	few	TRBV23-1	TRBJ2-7	CASSPGDRGKYEQYF	TGCGCCAGCAGCCCTGGGGACAGGGGAAAATACGAGCAGTACTTC
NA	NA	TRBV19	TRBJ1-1	CASSFLPTEAFF	TGTGCCAGTAGTTTCCTGCCCACTGAAGCTTTCTTT